What follows are 28 T cell receptor beta chains derived from one specimen sequenced in a study of T cell responses to AZD1222 COVID-19 vaccine. Libraries were prepared by immunoSEQ multiplex PCR; TCRdb keeps only in-frame clonotypes and omits some of them. The table records more than 95,000 clones, about 92% of them present only once. The sequenced sample was peripheral blood, obtained on day 0 of AZD1222 vaccination. The receptors were gathered from an adult in good health.

This rearrangement joins TRBV27 to TRBJ2-3, with D hard to call. The V gene lost 2 bases and the J gene lost 3 bases, with 6 bases spanning the gap. The CDR3 spans 13 residues. The germline V gene encodes CDR1 MNHEY and CDR2 SMNVEV (reference sequence). The chain's CDR3 is CASSLVWTDTQYF. In DNA, the CDR3 is TGTGCCAGCAGTTTAGTTTGGACAGATACGCAGTATTTT.

The chain uses TRBV6-6 and TRBJ2-1; D remains unclear. Germline V lookup: CDR1 MNHNY, CDR2 SVGAGI (reference sequence). The V end lost 4 bases, the J end lost 0 bases, and 10 bases lay between the germline ends. The CDR3 consists of 15 residues. In DNA, the CDR3 is TGTGCCAGCAGTTCCGTTATGAGCTCCTACAATGAGCAGTTCTTC. Its translation: CASSSVMSSYNEQFF.

V is TRBV19 and J is TRBJ2-2; 7 bases fit TRBD2. In germline, CDR1 is LNHDA, CDR2 SQIVND (reference sequence). The CDR3 covers 15 residues. V shed 1 base and J 4 bases; nucleotides not matched to a gene: 3. The CDR3 bases are TGTGCCAGTAGTATAGGGACTAGGGGCACCGGGGAGCTGTTTTTT. Translated, it gives CASSIGTRGTGELFF.

The rearrangement uses TRBV27 and TRBJ2-1; TRBD2 matches at 12 bases. CDR1 is MNHEY, CDR2 SMNVEV, per germline (reference sequence). The CDR3 is 16 amino acids. J lost 2 bases, V lost 6 bases, and 5 bases had no gene match. CDR3 DNA sequence: TGTGCCAGCAGCTCACTAGCGGGAGGCCCCTACAATGAGCAGTTCTTC. This sequence encodes CASSSLAGGPYNEQFF.

This clone was recorded a few times. The rearrangement links TRBV6-5 to TRBJ2-5; 10 bases align to TRBD1. The CDR3 is made up of 15 amino acids. Per germline, CDR1 MNHEY and CDR2 SVGAGI. The V gene end was trimmed by 7 bases and the J gene end by 5 bases; junction bases not matched to a gene: 10. The CDR3 nucleotides read TGTGCCAGCACCCCGGGACAGGGGTTCGGGGAGACCCAGTACTTC. Its protein is CASTPGQGFGETQYF.

This sequence joins TRBV4-2 and TRBJ1-2; D is possibly TRBD1 (6 bases). Germline-derived CDR1 and CDR2 are LGHNA and YNFKEQ. The CDR3 runs 15 residues. Trimming shortened V by 0 bases and J by 14 bases, and 22 bases separated the two germline ends. CDR3 residues: CASSQDRGGTYQRTF. The CDR3 bases are TGTGCCAGCAGCCAAGATCGGGGCGGGACATATCAAAGGACCTTC.

The V gene is TRBV19, the J gene TRBJ1-4, with D maybe TRBD1 (6 bases). The CDR3 loop spans 15 amino acids. The V gene lost 5 bases and the J gene lost 7 bases, with 17 bases spanning the gap. Germline V gene lookup returns CDR1 LNHDA and CDR2 SQIVND (reference sequence). CDR3 sequence reads: CASSHRVGVREKLFF. The CDR3 DNA sequence: TGTGCCAGTAGTCACAGGGTGGGCGTCCGTGAAAAACTGTTTTTT.

The chain carries TRBV6-4 and TRBJ2-1; D not resolved. V was shortened by 2 bases and J by 3 bases, with 5 bases between the two germline ends. This CDR3 has 13 amino acids. The V gene's germline CDR1 is MRHNA and CDR2 SNTAGT. Here the CDR3 DNA reads TGTGCCAGCAGTGACGGCCTCTACAATGAGCAGTTCTTC. Translating it yields CASSDGLYNEQFF.

The DNA of the CDR3 is TGTGCCAGCAGCTTATCCTTGGCGGGGAACACTGAAGCTTTCTTT. Translation: CASSLSLAGNTEAFF. The chain is built from TRBV7-3 and TRBJ1-1; D uncertain. V gave up 2 bases and J gave up 1 base, with 11 bases separating them. The CDR3 is made up of 15 amino acids. Germline V lookup: CDR1 SGHTA, CDR2 FQGTGA.

The genes are TRBV30 and TRBJ1-1; the D gene is possibly TRBD1 (6 bases). The CDR3 extends over 16 amino acids. V lost 0 bases, J lost 0 bases, and 14 bases lay in between. The germline gives CDR1 GTSNPN, CDR2 SVGIG (reference sequence). The CDR3, as DNA: TGTGCCTGGAGTGTACGGAGGGGGGCCCTGAACACTGAAGCTTTCTTT. It specifies CAWSVRRGALNTEAFF.

The J gene is TRBJ1-4, the V gene TRBV27; D is possibly TRBD1 (6 bases). This CDR3 comprises 15 residues. Germline V lookup: CDR1 MNHEY, CDR2 SMNVEV (reference sequence). V shed 6 bases and J shed 8 bases, with 19 bases lying between them. The CDR3 DNA follows: TGTGCCAGCAGGGGGTCGGCAGGGGCCCGGGAAAAACTGTTTTTT. Amino acid sequence: CASRGSAGAREKLFF.

The chain is built from TRBV28 and TRBJ1-3; D is perhaps TRBD1 (5 bases). The CDR3 extends over 13 amino acids. Between the trimmed V and J ends, which lost 10 bases and 2 bases, there was a span of 12 bases. CDR1 is MDHEN and CDR2 is SYDVKM in the germline V gene. CDR3 region: CATRTGTGNTIYF. CDR3 in DNA: TGTGCCACCCGAACAGGCACTGGAAACACCATATATTTT.

The J gene is TRBJ1-4, the V gene TRBV18, with 7 bases fitting TRBD1. The trim removed 4 bases at V and 5 bases at J, leaving 10 bases unmatched. Germline lookup yields CDR1 KGHSH and CDR2 LQKENI. This CDR3 region has 16 residues. For the CDR3, the DNA is TGTGCCAGCTCACTTCCTCCGGGACAGCTGAATGAAAAACTGTTTTTT. Residues: CASSLPPGQLNEKLFF.

This clone has more than one count but fewer than ten. Relative to the germline gene, one junction end is altered; a read error may explain this. The chain employs TRBV7-7 and TRBJ1-3; 9 bases align to TRBD1. The germline CDR1 and CDR2 sequences are SSHAT and FNYEAQ (reference sequence). The CDR3 has 15 residues. DNA for the CDR3: TGTGCTAGCAGCTTTCGGACAGGGGTTGGAAACACCATATATTTT. As protein: CASSFRTGVGNTIYF.

The V and J genes are TRBV5-6 and TRBJ2-1; the D is unclear. Trimming cost V 4 bases and J 10 bases, with 9 bases left between them. Germline V lookup: CDR1 SGHDT, CDR2 YYEEEE. This CDR3 comprises 11 residues. The CDR3 region is CASSRLREQFF. CDR3 nucleotides: TGTGCCAGCAGCCGCCTCCGGGAGCAGTTCTTC. The full variable domain, in which reference TRBV5-6 and TRBJ2-1 provide the parts outside the CDR3, is DAGVTQSPTHLIKTRGQQVTLRCSPKSGHDTVSWYQQALGQGPQFIFQYYEEEERQRGNFPDRFSGHQFPNYSSELNVNALLLGDSALYLCASSRLREQFFGPGTRLTVL.

This clone was counted a few times. This chain links TRBV6-4 with TRBJ1-5; D unresolved. Germline CDR1 and CDR2: MRHNA and SNTAGT. V gave up 5 bases and J gave up 0 bases, with 17 bases separating them. The CDR3 covers 17 residues. CDR3 DNA sequence: TGTGCCAGCAGTATGTATTCTAGGCGGTATAGCAATCAGCCCCAGCATTTT. It translates to CASSMYSRRYSNQPQHF.

The V call is TRBV5-1, the J call TRBJ2-1, with 12 positions matching TRBD2. Germline trimming cut 4 bases from V and 8 bases from J; bases unmatched to any gene: 10. Per germline, CDR1 SGHRS and CDR2 YFSETQ. The length of the CDR3 is 16 residues. The CDR3 region is CASSESSGRAGHEQFF. The CDR3, as DNA: TGCGCCAGCAGCGAGTCTAGCGGGAGGGCCGGCCATGAGCAGTTCTTC.

In this sample, this clone turned up once. This chain connects TRBV19 to TRBJ2-3, with 12 bases identical to TRBD2. The CDR3 consists of 18 residues. Germline CDR1 LNHDA, CDR2 SQIVND (reference sequence). V dropped 4 bases and J dropped 0; count of bases not matched to a gene: 8. CDR3 sequence: CASSKLGLAGTSTDTQYF. For the CDR3, the DNA is TGTGCCAGTAGTAAATTGGGACTAGCGGGCACTAGCACAGATACGCAGTATTTT.

The genes are TRBV7-9 and TRBJ2-7; D unresolved. Germline lookup yields CDR1 SEHNR and CDR2 FQNEAQ (reference sequence). V was cut by 1 base and J by 7 bases, with 5 bases left in between. The CDR3 is 11 amino acids. CDR3 in amino acids: CASSLDREQYF. The DNA for the CDR3 is TGTGCCAGCAGCTTAGATCGGGAGCAGTACTTC.

The chain links TRBV30 to TRBJ2-3; perhaps D is TRBD1 or TRBD2 (5 bases each). Trimming stripped 5 bases from V and 0 bases from J, with 6 bases between. This CDR3 has 12 amino acids. Germline V gives CDR1 GTSNPN, CDR2 SVGIG (reference sequence). CDR3 residues: CAWGTSTDTQYF. CDR3 DNA sequence: TGTGCCTGGGGGACCAGCACAGATACGCAGTATTTT. Filled out from reference TRBV30 and TRBJ2-3, the complete variable domain reads SQTIHQWPATLVQPVGSPLSLECTVEGTSNPNLYWYRQAAGRGLQLLFYSVGIGQISSEVPQNLSASRPQDRQFILSSKKLLLSDSGFYLCAWGTSTDTQYFGPGTRLTVL.

This clone appeared once. This chain links TRBV3-1 (or the pseudogene TRBV3-2) with TRBJ1-6; 8 nucleotides match TRBD1. With V trimmed by 1 base and J by 4 bases, 9 bases remained unmatched. The CDR3 loop spans 18 amino acids. CDR1 is LGHDT and CDR2 is YNNKEL in the germline V gene (reference sequence). This CDR3 reads CASSQGVLGTGYNSPLHF. CDR3 coding DNA: TGTGCCAGCAGCCAAGGAGTCTTAGGGACAGGTTATAATTCACCCCTCCACTTT.

The V and J genes are TRBV7-9 and TRBJ2-7; no clear D. Germline V gives CDR1 SEHNR, CDR2 FQNEAQ (reference sequence). The V gene lost 8 bases and the J gene lost 5 bases, with 13 bases spanning the gap. The CDR3 loop spans 12 amino acids. As DNA, the CDR3 is TGTGCCAGCGGCAGATCAAGGGACGAGCAGTACTTC. It translates to CASGRSRDEQYF.

A few counts support this clone. For the CDR3, the DNA is TGTGCCAGTAGTATAGATCGGGGGACCGGGGCTAACACAGATACGCAGTATTTT. Its protein is CASSIDRGTGANTDTQYF. The chain links TRBV19 to TRBJ2-3; the D gene is possibly TRBD2 (6 bases). Trimming took 0 bases from V and 2 from J, leaving 18 bases between them. Germline V gene data show CDR1 as LNHDA and CDR2 as SQIVND (reference sequence). The CDR3 contains 18 residues.

There are a few counts of this clone. CDR3 DNA: TGTGCCAGCTCACCGGGCAGGGCACTTAATGAAAAACTGTTTTTT. It translates to CASSPGRALNEKLFF. J is TRBJ1-4 and V is TRBV18, with a tentative D call TRBD1 (5 bases). CDR1 is KGHSH, CDR2 LQKENI, per germline. Trimming left V 3 bases short and J 4 bases short, with 12 bases between. The CDR3 spans 15 residues.

This sequence joins TRBV18 and TRBJ1-2; D is ambiguous. The CDR3 length is 17 residues. CDR1 is KGHSH, CDR2 LQKENI, per germline. The V end was cut by 3 bases, the J end by 1 base, with 18 bases between. CDR3 sequence reads: CASSPAYKGIDNYGYTF. Written as DNA, the CDR3 is TGTGCCAGCTCACCGGCTTATAAGGGAATCGATAACTATGGCTACACCTTC.

The rearrangement joins TRBV29-1 to TRBJ1-1; a weak D match, TRBD1 (6 bases). With 4 bases removed from V and 4 bases from J, the gap between germline ends came to 13 bases. This CDR3 region has 13 residues. Germline CDR1 SQVTM, CDR2 ANQGSEA. CDR3 nucleotides: TGCAGCGTTGTAGGGGGGGATCGCACTGAAGCTTTCTTT. Translation: CSVVGGDRTEAFF.

The chain recombines TRBV7-9 with TRBJ1-1; D is uncertain. Between the trimmed V and J ends, which lost 1 base and 4 bases, there was a span of 7 bases. This CDR3 region has 13 residues. Germline V gives CDR1 SEHNR, CDR2 FQNEAQ (reference sequence). This CDR3 is CASSLEVGTEAFF. Here the CDR3 DNA reads TGTGCCAGCAGCTTAGAGGTGGGCACTGAAGCTTTCTTT.

This chain uses TRBV29-1 with TRBJ1-4; 7 bases fit TRBD1. Looked up from germline, CDR1 is SQVTM and CDR2 is ANQGSEA. The ends lost 3 bases at V and 6 bases at J; junction bases unmatched: 4. The CDR3 contains 13 residues. In DNA form, the CDR3 reads TGCAGCGTTGATGGCAGGGGGGATGAAAAACTGTTTTTT. Translation gives CSVDGRGDEKLFF.